The following is a TCR beta chain sequence with its context. The antigen is undetermined. This sample is part of a study of shared clonotypes between healthy human individuals. Findings of the study overall: Of the naive CD4 clonotypes, roughly 5.2% were shared across a handful of donors.

Authors' methods: Filtering differed since immunoSEQ provided only junctions, with no quality scores. TCRdb's table, derived via immunoSEQ multiplex PCR, lists solely in-frame clones and lacks some. V and J calls and clone size are as listed in that table; D and trimming were resolved from the DNA. Among about 2 million clones listed, 85% to 95% were seen once. CDR3 length equals 12 residues. V lost 0 bases and J 8 bases, leaving 10 bases between the germline ends. CDR1 and CDR2 (germline): SQVTM, ANQGSEA. CD4+ cells were split into CD45RA+ naive and CD45RA-negative memory subsets. This sequence joins TRBV29-1 and TRBJ1-2; D uncertain. Sequenced material: naive CD4+ T cells sorted from blood. This sample's subset: CD45RA+ positively selected. This receptor was obtained from a young man in good health. CDR3 DNA sequence: TGCAGCGTTGAAGATCCCGGGAACGGCTACACCTTC. Translating it yields CSVEDPGNGYTF.